Shown below are 8 T cell receptor beta chains from a single sample sequenced in a study of T cell changes during pregnancy in multiple sclerosis. Only in-frame clones appear in the TCRdb table, and some are missing; sequencing was by immunoSEQ multiplex PCR. The table lists fewer than 100,000 clones, around 91% of them singletons. Sequenced here: peripheral blood, sampled before pregnancy. These receptor sequences come from a female donor with multiple sclerosis, enrolled in a pregnancy study.

This chain joins TRBV15 and TRBJ2-1; 8 bases align to TRBD2. Germline CDR1 is LNHNV and CDR2 is YYDKDF (reference sequence). The CDR3 runs to 15 residues. After removal of 6 bases from V and 0 bases from J, the junction contained 4 bases not matched to a gene. CDR3 bases: TGTGCCACCAGGGAGCGGGGGAGCTCCTACAATGAGCAGTTCTTC. This codes for CATRERGSSYNEQFF. The complete variable domain, with remaining parts taken from reference TRBV15 and TRBJ2-1, reads DAMVIQNPRYQVTQFGKPVTLSCSQTLNHNVMYWYQQKSSQAPKLLFHYYDKDFNNEADTPDNFQSRRPNTSFCFLDIRSPGLGDTAMYLCATRERGSSYNEQFFGPGTRLTVL.

CDR3 coding DNA: TGTGCCAGCACGCCCTACAGGGATGGCTACACCTTC. It translates to CASTPYRDGYTF. The rearrangement uses TRBV7-9 and TRBJ1-2; maybe TRBD1 (6 bases). Trimming removed 7 bases from V and 6 bases from J, with 12 bases in between. The germline gives CDR1 SEHNR, CDR2 FQNEAQ (reference sequence). The CDR3 covers 12 residues.

The chain joins TRBV5-1 to TRBJ2-2; D is uncertain. The CDR3 spans 14 residues. Germline V gene data show CDR1 as SGHRS and CDR2 as YFSETQ. V lost 5 bases to trimming and J lost 7 bases, with 15 bases between them. CDR3 loop: CASSPPGNHGELFF. The CDR3 DNA reads TGCGCCAGCAGTCCCCCGGGTAATCACGGGGAGCTGTTTTTT.

V gene TRBV6-5 combines with J gene TRBJ1-2; no clear D. Per germline, CDR1 MNHEY and CDR2 SVGAGI. The ends were cut back, 0 bases at V and 6 bases at J, with 11 bases in the middle. This CDR3 is 14 amino acids long. The DNA for the CDR3 is TGTGCCAGCAGTTACTCGATAACATCCGATGGCTACACCTTC. This translates into CASSYSITSDGYTF.

The genes are TRBV5-1 and TRBJ2-3; 9 bases line up with TRBD2. V trimming: 4 bases; J trimming: 4 bases; junction bases outside the gene matches: 4. This CDR3 is 14 amino acids long. Germline V gene lookup returns CDR1 SGHRS and CDR2 YFSETQ. As DNA, the CDR3 is TGCGCCAGCAGCCCTCTAGCGGGGTCAGATACGCAGTATTTT. Amino acids: CASSPLAGSDTQYF.

The rearrangement links TRBV6-1 to TRBJ1-1; unclear D gene. CDR1 is MNHNS, CDR2 SASEGT, per germline. The CDR3 contains 13 residues. Trimming shortened V by 6 bases and J by 0 bases, and 8 bases separated the two germline ends. DNA for the CDR3: TGTGCCAGCAGCCCCCACATGAACACTGAAGCTTTCTTT. It is translated as CASSPHMNTEAFF.

V is TRBV10-3 and J is TRBJ2-3, with TRBD2 as a possible D gene (5 bases). There are 16 residues in the CDR3. With 1 base removed from V and 4 bases from J, the gap between germline ends came to 15 bases. CDR1 ENHRY and CDR2 SYGVKD come from the germline V gene. Here the CDR3 reads CAISEFQEKAADTQYF. The CDR3 nucleotides read TGTGCCATCAGTGAGTTTCAGGAAAAAGCGGCAGATACGCAGTATTTT.

The chain has TRBV7-9 and TRBJ2-3, with 8 nucleotides matching TRBD1. Germline CDR1 is SEHNR and CDR2 is FQNEAQ (reference sequence). This CDR3 region has 14 residues. The V gene end was trimmed by 5 bases and the J gene end by 6 bases; junction bases not matched to a gene: 7. CDR3 protein: CASSPPTGEDTQYF. CDR3 DNA sequence: TGTGCCAGCAGCCCTCCGACAGGGGAGGATACGCAGTATTTT.